These 20 T cell receptor beta chains share one sample of origin, sequenced in a study of PD-1 blockade in classical Hodgkin lymphoma. Using immunoSEQ multiplex PCR, the repertoire was profiled, and TCRdb retains in-frame clones only, with some absent. The data contain roughly 36,000 clones, over 70% of them seen just once; the ten biggest clones take up 9.8%. Time point noted: cycle 4 day 1 (C4D1), after more than five weeks of nivolumab. Relapse after autologous stem cell transplantation occurred in every patient, and brentuximab vedotin exposure varied. The sequences come from peripheral blood mononuclear cells (PBMCs), collected before the fourth cycle of nivolumab. These receptors were taken from a human donor with classical Hodgkin lymphoma.

V and J are TRBV5-1 and TRBJ2-7; D is perhaps TRBD1 or TRBD2 (5 bases each). The germline gives CDR1 SGHRS, CDR2 YFSETQ. The CDR3 covers 14 residues. Trimming took off 2 bases at V and 3 bases at J, with 12 bases between the two ends. CDR3 protein: CASSLRLGVYEQYF. DNA of the CDR3: TGCGCCAGCAGCTTAAGGCTGGGGGTCTACGAGCAGTACTTC.

This rearrangement joins TRBV23-1 to TRBJ2-5; TRBD1 aligns across 8 bases. TRBV23-1 is an ORF, and what it does is uncertain. CDR3 length: 12 amino acids. Trimming removed 2 bases from V and 10 bases from J; junction bases left unmatched: 3. The CDR3 coding sequence is TGCGCCAGCAGTCAAGAAGACAGGGGCCAGTACTTC. Amino acids: CASSQEDRGQYF.

This sequence joins TRBV18 and TRBJ2-7, with D tentatively TRBD1 or TRBD2 (6 bases each). CDR1 is KGHSH, CDR2 LQKENI, per germline. Trimming took 1 base from V and 0 from J, leaving 19 bases between them. The CDR3 runs 18 residues. The CDR3, as DNA: TGTGCCAGCTCACCACAATTTGGAGGGGGGTTTTCCTCCTACGAGCAGTACTTC. Protein product: CASSPQFGGGFSSYEQYF.

V gene TRBV5-1 combines with J gene TRBJ2-3; the match to TRBD2 covers 8 bases. The CDR3 contains 15 residues. The junction had 5 bases not matched to a gene; V was cut back by 0 bases and J by 5 bases. Germline lookup yields CDR1 SGHRS and CDR2 YFSETQ. The CDR3 here is CASSLEDGGVDTQYF. As DNA, the CDR3 is TGCGCCAGCAGCTTGGAGGACGGGGGGGTAGATACGCAGTATTTT.

This clone appeared a single time. The J gene is TRBJ1-1, the V gene TRBV4-3, with TRBD1 matching 9 bases. V was pared by 6 bases and J by 5 bases, with 4 bases of the junction left unmatched. Per the germline V gene, CDR1 is LGHNA and CDR2 is YSLEER. The CDR3 covers 13 residues. The DNA for the CDR3 is TGCGCCAGCAGGAGGACAGGGGATACTGAAGCTTTCTTT. This codes for CASRRTGDTEAFF.

The rearrangement uses TRBV7-2 and TRBJ1-1; D is possibly TRBD1 (6 bases). This CDR3 has 14 amino acids. V gave up 0 bases and J gave up 4 bases, with 9 bases separating them. Germline CDR1 reads SGHTA; CDR2 reads FQGNSA. CDR3 amino acids: CASSLARGATEAFF. The DNA of the CDR3 is TGTGCCAGCAGCTTAGCGAGGGGGGCCACTGAAGCTTTCTTT. The whole variable domain, filled in from reference TRBV7-2 and TRBJ1-1, reads GAGVSQSPSNKVTEKGKDVELRCDPISGHTALYWYRQSLGQGLEFLIYFQGNSAPDKSGLPSDRFSAERTGGSVSTLTIQRTQQEDSAVYLCASSLARGATEAFFGQGTRLTVV.

The V call is TRBV10-3, the J call TRBJ1-3; D gene uncertain. The CDR3 has 14 amino acids. The germline CDR1 and CDR2 sequences are ENHRY and SYGVKD. V was cut by 7 bases and J by 0 bases, with 10 bases left in between. The CDR3 sequence is CAITGHSSGNTIYF. The CDR3 DNA is TGTGCCATCACCGGGCATAGCTCTGGAAACACCATATATTTT.

This clone was seen more than once but under ten times. The rearrangement links TRBV30 to TRBJ1-2; 8 nucleotides match TRBD1. Per germline, CDR1 GTSNPN and CDR2 SVGIG (reference sequence). J lost 2 bases, V lost 0 bases, and 5 bases had no gene match. This CDR3 spans 15 amino acids. CDR3 sequence reads: CAWSVRRGQNYGYTF. The CDR3 nucleotides are TGTGCCTGGAGTGTACGCAGGGGGCAAAACTATGGCTACACCTTC.

V is TRBV27 and J is TRBJ2-7; D gene unclear. Germline CDR1 MNHEY, CDR2 SMNVEV (reference sequence). The CDR3 runs 13 residues. Trimming removed 6 bases from V and 5 bases from J, with 14 bases in between. The CDR3 spells CASSLLFRDEQYF. The CDR3 DNA sequence: TGTGCCAGCAGCCTATTGTTTAGGGACGAGCAGTACTTC.

This clone is medium-sized (0.01 to 0.1%) within its sample. V is TRBV19 and J is TRBJ2-7, with D tentatively TRBD1 (5 bases). Germline V gives CDR1 LNHDA, CDR2 SQIVND (reference sequence). Between the trimmed V and J ends, which lost 5 bases and 3 bases, there was a span of 14 bases. This CDR3 is built from 14 residues. The CDR3 DNA sequence: TGTGCCAGTAGTGGGGCAGGGTTAGGCTACGAGCAGTACTTC. It encodes CASSGAGLGYEQYF.

This CDR3 is CASSVGSGHTEAFF. The CDR3 bases are TGTGCCAGCAGCGTAGGTTCGGGTCACACTGAAGCTTTCTTT. The chain links TRBV9 to TRBJ1-1; D unresolved. V lost 0 bases and J lost 3, with 9 bases in between. Germline-derived CDR1 and CDR2 are SGDLS and YYNGEE. This CDR3 is built from 14 residues.

The DNA of the CDR3 is TGCAGCGCCCTAGAGTTCTCTAGCACAGATACGCAGTATTTT. Translation: CSALEFSSTDTQYF. The V call is TRBV29-1, the J call TRBJ2-3; D gene unclear. The CDR3 length is 14 residues. The V and J ends lost 7 bases and 0 bases respectively, with 14 bases between them. CDR1 is SQVTM and CDR2 is ANQGSEA in the germline V gene.

The chain carries TRBV27 and TRBJ2-1; TRBD2 agrees at 10 bases. The V gene's germline CDR1 is MNHEY and CDR2 SMNVEV (reference sequence). There are 15 residues in the CDR3. V lost 3 bases and J lost 9; bases outside the gene matches: 8. The CDR3 is CASSLSSGGLSEQFF. The CDR3 DNA reads TGTGCCAGCAGTTTGAGTAGCGGGGGGTTGAGTGAGCAGTTCTTC.

The rearrangement links TRBV6-5 to TRBJ1-2; a weak D match, TRBD1 (6 bases). Trimming removed 8 bases from V and 8 bases from J, with 12 bases in between. Looked up from germline, CDR1 is MNHEY and CDR2 is SVGAGI. The CDR3 is 11 amino acids. CDR3 sequence: CASRQGLGYTF. The CDR3 bases are TGTGCCAGCCGCCAGGGGCTGGGCTACACCTTC.

The table lists this clone with a few counts. The CDR3 reads CASSLSRGHNEQFF. The CDR3 nucleotides are TGTGCCAGCAGCTTAAGCCGGGGGCACAATGAGCAGTTCTTC. V is TRBV7-2 and J is TRBJ2-1; D possibly uses TRBD1 or TRBD2 (6 bases each). The CDR3 has 14 amino acids. V lost 2 bases, J lost 5 bases, and 10 bases lay in between. The germline gives CDR1 SGHTA, CDR2 FQGNSA.

This chain joins TRBV6-5 and TRBJ2-3, with no clear D. Germline V gives CDR1 MNHEY, CDR2 SVGAGI. The CDR3 sequence is 14 residues long. V lost 4 bases to trimming and J lost 5 bases, with 13 bases between them. Here the CDR3 reads CASSLVWARDTQYF. The CDR3 DNA follows: TGTGCCAGCAGTTTGGTGTGGGCAAGAGATACGCAGTATTTT.

V gene TRBV28 combines with J gene TRBJ1-1, with D unresolved. The CDR3 covers 13 residues. The germline CDR1 and CDR2 sequences are MDHEN and SYDVKM. The germline V and J ends were trimmed by 3 bases and 5 bases, with 10 bases remaining between them. CDR3 in amino acids: CASSFPVGTEAFF. DNA for the CDR3: TGTGCCAGCAGTTTCCCTGTCGGGACTGAAGCTTTCTTT.

J is TRBJ2-5 and V is TRBV30; 8 bases are a match to TRBD1. The V gene's germline CDR1 is GTSNPN and CDR2 SVGIG (reference sequence). The CDR3 has 13 residues. V was clipped by 1 base and J by 5 bases; unmatched bases: 3. The DNA for the CDR3 is TGTGCCTGGAGTGCAGGGGGCGGGGAGACCCAGTACTTC. Residues: CAWSAGGGETQYF.

V usage is TRBV19 and J usage is TRBJ2-3; 10 positions agree with TRBD2. This CDR3 comprises 16 residues. The V gene's germline CDR1 is LNHDA and CDR2 SQIVND (reference sequence). The V and J ends lost 3 bases and 1 base, in that order; junction bases with no gene match: 4. The CDR3 nucleotides are TGTGCCAGTAGTATTCTAACTAGCGGGGGCACAGATACGCAGTATTTT. As protein: CASSILTSGGTDTQYF.

This clone is categorized as medium-sized. The gene calls are TRBV5-4 and TRBJ1-1, with D perhaps TRBD1 (5 bases). Trimming left V 5 bases short and J 1 base short, with 21 bases between. CDR1 is SGHNT and CDR2 is YYREEE in the germline V gene (reference sequence). The CDR3 length is 17 residues. CDR3 residues: CASSSGRAQESNTEAFF. Here the CDR3 DNA reads TGTGCCAGCAGTTCGGGGCGAGCCCAGGAGTCGAACACTGAAGCTTTCTTT. Full variable domain (missing parts from reference TRBV5-4 and TRBJ1-1): ETGVTQSPTHLIKTRGQQVTLRCSSQSGHNTVSWYQQALGQGPQFIFQYYREEENGRGNFPPRFSGLQFPNYSSELNVNALELDDSALYLCASSSGRAQESNTEAFFGQGTRLTVV.